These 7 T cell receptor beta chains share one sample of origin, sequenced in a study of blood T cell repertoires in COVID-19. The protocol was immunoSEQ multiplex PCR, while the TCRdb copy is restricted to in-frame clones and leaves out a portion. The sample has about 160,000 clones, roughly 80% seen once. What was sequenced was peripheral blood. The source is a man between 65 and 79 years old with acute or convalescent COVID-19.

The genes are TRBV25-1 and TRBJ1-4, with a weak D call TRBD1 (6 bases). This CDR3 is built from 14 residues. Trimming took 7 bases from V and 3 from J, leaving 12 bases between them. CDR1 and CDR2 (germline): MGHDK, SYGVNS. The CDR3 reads CASNLQGPNEKLFF. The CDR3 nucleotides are TGTGCCAGCAATCTACAGGGACCTAATGAAAAACTGTTTTTT.

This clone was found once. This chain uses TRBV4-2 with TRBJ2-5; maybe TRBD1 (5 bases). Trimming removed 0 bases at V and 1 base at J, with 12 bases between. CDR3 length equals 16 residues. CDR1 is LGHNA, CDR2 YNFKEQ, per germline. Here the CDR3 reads CASSQDHGQGQETQYF. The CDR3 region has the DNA TGTGCCAGCAGCCAAGATCACGGTCAGGGCCAAGAGACCCAGTACTTC.

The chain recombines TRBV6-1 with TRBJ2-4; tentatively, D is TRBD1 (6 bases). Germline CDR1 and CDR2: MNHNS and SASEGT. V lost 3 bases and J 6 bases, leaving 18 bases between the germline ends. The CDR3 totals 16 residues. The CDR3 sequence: CASSDRVDRMRNIQYF. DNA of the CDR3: TGTGCCAGCAGTGATCGTGTAGACAGGATGAGAAACATTCAGTACTTC.

The CDR3 protein is CASSLLVTSGGAGQETQYF. The CDR3 DNA sequence: TGTGCCAGCAGCTTGCTTGTGACTAGCGGGGGGGCGGGCCAAGAGACCCAGTACTTC. The chain has TRBV5-4 and TRBJ2-5, with TRBD2 matching over 14 bases. CDR1 and CDR2 from the germline V gene are SGHNT and YYREEE (reference sequence). CDR3 size: 19 residues. Trimming removed 1 base from V and 1 base from J; junction bases left unmatched: 9.

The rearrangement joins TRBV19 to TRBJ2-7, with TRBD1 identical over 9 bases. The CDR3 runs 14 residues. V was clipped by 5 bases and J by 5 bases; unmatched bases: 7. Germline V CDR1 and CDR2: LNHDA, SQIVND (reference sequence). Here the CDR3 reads CASSLQGARHEQYF. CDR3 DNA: TGTGCCAGTAGTCTACAGGGGGCTCGGCACGAGCAGTACTTC.

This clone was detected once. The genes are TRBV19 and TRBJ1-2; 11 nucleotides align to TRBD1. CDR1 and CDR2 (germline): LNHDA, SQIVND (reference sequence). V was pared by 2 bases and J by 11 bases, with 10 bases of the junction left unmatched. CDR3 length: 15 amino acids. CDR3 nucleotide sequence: TGTGCCAGTAGTATAACCCACGGACAGGGGGCGCGTTACACCTTC. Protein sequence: CASSITHGQGARYTF.

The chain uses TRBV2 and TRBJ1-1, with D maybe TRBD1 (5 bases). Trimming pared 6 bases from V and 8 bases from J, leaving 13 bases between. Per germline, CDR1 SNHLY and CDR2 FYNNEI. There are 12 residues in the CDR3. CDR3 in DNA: TGTGCCAGCAGCAGGGCGATTGGGGAAGCTTTCTTT. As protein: CASSRAIGEAFF.